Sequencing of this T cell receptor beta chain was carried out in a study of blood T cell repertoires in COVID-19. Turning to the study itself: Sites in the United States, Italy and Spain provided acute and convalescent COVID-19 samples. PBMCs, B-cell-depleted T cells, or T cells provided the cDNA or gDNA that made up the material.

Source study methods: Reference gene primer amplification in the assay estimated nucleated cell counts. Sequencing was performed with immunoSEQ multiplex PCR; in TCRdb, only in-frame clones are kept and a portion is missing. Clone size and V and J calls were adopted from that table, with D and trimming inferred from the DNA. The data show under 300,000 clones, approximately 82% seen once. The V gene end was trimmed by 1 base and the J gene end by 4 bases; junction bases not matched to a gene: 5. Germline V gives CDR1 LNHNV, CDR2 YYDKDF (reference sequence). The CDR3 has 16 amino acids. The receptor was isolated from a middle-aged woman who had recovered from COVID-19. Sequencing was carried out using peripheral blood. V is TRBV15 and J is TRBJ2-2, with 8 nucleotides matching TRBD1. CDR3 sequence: CATSRVQGASTGELFF. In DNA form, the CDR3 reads TGTGCCACCAGCAGAGTCCAGGGGGCAAGCACCGGGGAGCTGTTTTTT.